These T cell receptor beta chains were read from a single sample in a study of lymphopenia after photon versus proton radiotherapy. Here immunoSEQ multiplex PCR was the method, and the copy in TCRdb shows in-frame clones only, minus some. The sample comprises 150,000 to 200,000 clones, more than 85% of which are singletons, and around 5.1% rests with the top ten. The sequencing used peripheral blood, collected from a patient treated with photon-based radiotherapy. Receptors were obtained from a man aged 50 to 59 with gastric cancer. Each CDR3 is given with its conserved first and last residue. The D gene is left open where the match is weak. Size values are once, few and many counts, or a class for expanded clones, and some rows have none.

V gene	J gene	clone size	D gene	CDR3 DNA	CDR3 protein
TRBV4-1	TRBJ2-4	NA	NA	TGCGCCAGCAGCCAAGACCCTCTAGGAACCTCCGCCAAAAACATTCAGTACTTC	CASSQDPLGTSAKNIQYF
TRBV7-2	TRBJ2-2	NA	NA	TGTGCCAGCAGCTACCAAGCGGACGGGGAGCTGTTTTTT	CASSYQADGELFF
TRBV29-1	TRBJ1-2	NA	NA	TGCAGCGTTGGCGGGCCGCGAGATGGCTACACCTTC	CSVGGPRDGYTF
TRBV7-9	TRBJ2-5	NA	NA	TGTGCCAGCAGCCCGAGACTAGACGGTCGAGAGACCCAGTACTTC	CASSPRLDGRETQYF
TRBV29-1	TRBJ1-1	NA	NA	TGCAGCGTTGAAGAGATGGCTTTCTTT	CSVEEMAFF
TRBV10-3	TRBJ2-7	NA	TRBD1	TGTGCCATCAAGGACAGGGTACTTTCCTACGAGCAGTACTTC	CAIKDRVLSYEQYF
TRBV7-9	TRBJ2-7	NA	NA	TGTGCCAGCAGCTTAGTAAGACCCACGGTATCGTACGAGCAGTACTTC	CASSLVRPTVSYEQYF
TRBV7-6	TRBJ2-7	once	NA	TGTGCCAGCAGCTTAGGGCGGGACGAGCAGTACTTC	CASSLGRDEQYF
TRBV6-1	TRBJ2-7	NA	NA	TGTGCCAGCAGTATTCGGACAGAAACCTACGAGCAGTACTTC	CASSIRTETYEQYF
TRBV28	TRBJ1-2	NA	NA	TGTGCCAGCAGCTCCGCTGGCCTAGAATTAAGATATTGGGGCTACACCTTC	CASSSAGLELRYWGYTF
TRBV10-3	TRBJ1-4	NA	NA	TGTGCCATCAGTGAGTCTGGGATGGGACCGGAGGATGAAAAACTGTTTTTT	CAISESGMGPEDEKLFF
TRBV7-2	TRBJ1-1	NA	NA	TGTGCCAGCAGCTTCGATTGGGCGGCCGAAGCTTTCTTT	CASSFDWAAEAFF
TRBV10-3	TRBJ1-5	NA	NA	TGTGCCATCAGGGGGCCCCGTGACAATCAGCCCCAGCATTTT	CAIRGPRDNQPQHF
TRBV4-1	TRBJ2-5	NA	NA	TGCGCCAGCAGCCAAGCATGGCAGCAAGAGACCCAGTACTTC	CASSQAWQQETQYF
TRBV6-5	TRBJ2-3	NA	TRBD2	TGTGCCAGCATCCCGGGGGGAGCGGGGGATACGCAGTATTTT	CASIPGGAGDTQYF
TRBV11-3	TRBJ1-1	few	NA	TGTGCCAGCAGCTTAAGAACAGGGATGAACACTGAAGCTTTCTTT	CASSLRTGMNTEAFF
TRBV7-2	TRBJ2-7	NA	NA	TGTGCCAGCAGCTCAGGAGGTCGGCTATCACCCTACGAGCAGTACTTC	CASSSGGRLSPYEQYF
TRBV4-1	TRBJ1-2	medium-sized	NA	TGCGCCAGCAGCCAAGAGTGGGGGGCCAACTATGGCTACACCTTC	CASSQEWGANYGYTF
TRBV29-1	TRBJ2-3	NA	TRBD1	TGCAGCGTTCCTCCCGTGGGGACAGGGGGCGCCGTGTTCAGCGATACGCAGTATTTT	CSVPPVGTGGAVFSDTQYF
TRBV28	TRBJ2-1	NA	TRBD2	TGTGCCAGCAGTTTGGGACTAGCGGGCCCCCGCAATGAGCAGTTCTTC	CASSLGLAGPRNEQFF
TRBV19	TRBJ1-2	NA	NA	TGTGCCAGTAGTATCTCTCGGGCAGGATTGGACTATGGCTACACCTTC	CASSISRAGLDYGYTF
TRBV28	TRBJ1-5	once	TRBD1	TGTGCCAGCAGTTTCTGGCCTCCGCCGGGACAGACCATTAGCAATCAGCCCCAGCATTTT	CASSFWPPPGQTISNQPQHF
TRBV27	TRBJ2-3	NA	TRBD1	TGTGCCAGCAGTTCCGGGACAGGGGATGCAGATACGCAGTATTTT	CASSSGTGDADTQYF
TRBV28	TRBJ2-2	NA	TRBD1	TGTGCCACCAACACCGGGACAGTGAACACCGGGGAGCTGTTTTTT	CATNTGTVNTGELFF
TRBV27	TRBJ2-2	NA	TRBD2	TGTGCCAGCATCCGAAGACTAGCGGGAGACCAAGAGACCGGGGAGCTGTTTTTT	CASIRRLAGDQETGELFF
TRBV27	TRBJ2-7	NA	TRBD2	TGTGCCAGCAGTGGACTAGCGGACTACGAGCAGTACTTC	CASSGLADYEQYF
TRBV6-4	TRBJ1-1	medium-sized	NA	TGTGCCAGCAGTGAAGAGGACGGCACTGAAGCTTTCTTT	CASSEEDGTEAFF
TRBV18	TRBJ1-5	NA	NA	TGTGCCAGCTCACCATCCAGGGATCGTCAGCCCCAGCATTTT	CASSPSRDRQPQHF
TRBV5-4	TRBJ2-7	NA	TRBD2	TGTGCCAGCAGCTTGGTGACTAGCGGGAGGTTCCGGGACGAGCAGTACTTC	CASSLVTSGRFRDEQYF
TRBV7-8	TRBJ1-1	NA	NA	TGTGCCAGCAGCTCCCGGGGCGGGACGGTGAACACTGAAGCTTTCTTT	CASSSRGGTVNTEAFF
TRBV28	TRBJ1-5	NA	NA	TGTGCCAGCAGTTCTCAGTCTAATCAGCCCCAGCATTTT	CASSSQSNQPQHF
TRBV5-1	TRBJ2-7	once	NA	TGCGCCAGCAGCCCATTACAGGGCTACGAGCAGTACTTC	CASSPLQGYEQYF
TRBV9	TRBJ1-3	NA	NA	TGTGCCAGCAGCTCCTTTGAACTGAACTCTGGAAACACCATATATTTT	CASSSFELNSGNTIYF
TRBV5-6	TRBJ2-5	NA	TRBD1	TGTGCCAGCAGCCCCGGAACAGGGGGACAAGAGACCCAGTACTTC	CASSPGTGGQETQYF
TRBV6-5	TRBJ2-7	NA	NA	TGTGCCAGCAGTTACCACCACCACGAGCAGTACTTC	CASSYHHHEQYF
TRBV9	TRBJ2-7	NA	NA	TGTGCCAGCAGCGTAGAGATCAACTCCTACGAGCAGTACTTC	CASSVEINSYEQYF
TRBV6-5	TRBJ2-5	NA	TRBD1	TGTGCCAGCAGTTACGACAGGGGGGGCGAGACCCAGTACTTC	CASSYDRGGETQYF
TRBV2	TRBJ2-7	NA	NA	TGTGCCAGCACCCGGGGGGCAGGGGGCCCCTTTGAGCAGTACTTC	CASTRGAGGPFEQYF
TRBV9	TRBJ2-7	once	NA	TGTGCCAGCAGCTCCGGGGGAAAAGTCGAGGGCGAGCAGTACTTC	CASSSGGKVEGEQYF
TRBV14	TRBJ1-2	NA	NA	TGTGCCAGCAGCCCCGCCGGGACCCCCCATGGCTACACCTTC	CASSPAGTPHGYTF
TRBV13	TRBJ2-6	NA	NA	TGTGCCAGCAGCTTAGAGGTTAGCGCCAGATCTGGGGCCAACGTCCTGACTTTC	CASSLEVSARSGANVLTF
TRBV14	TRBJ2-7	NA	NA	TGTGCCAGCAGCCAAGTCAGGCCTTGGGGAAACGAGCAGTACTTC	CASSQVRPWGNEQYF
TRBV4-1	TRBJ2-4	NA	NA	TGCGCCAGCAGCTCGCGGACGGTAGCCAAAAACATTCAGTACTTC	CASSSRTVAKNIQYF
TRBV21-1	TRBJ1-2	NA	NA	TGTGCCAGCATCATCCGGGGCTTC	CASIIRGF
TRBV27	TRBJ2-2	NA	TRBD1	TGTGCCAGCAGTCGGGACAGGGGAATTACCGGGGAGCTGTTTTTT	CASSRDRGITGELFF